This T cell receptor beta chain was recovered during a study of blood T cell repertoires in COVID-19. Across the study: The United States, Italy and Spain were the sources of the acute and convalescent COVID-19 samples. Nucleic acid was either cDNA or gDNA, and it came from T cells, B-cell-depleted T cells, or PBMCs.

Germline V CDR1 and CDR2: ENHRY, SYGVKD. CDR3 length: 18 amino acids. Deletions cut 4 bases from V and 0 bases from J, with 20 bases between. Per the original data handling: The assay estimated nucleated cells by amplifying reference gene primers. The assay was immunoSEQ multiplex PCR, and TCRdb's table has in-frame clones only and misses some. V and J calls and clone size are those listed in that table; D and trimming were worked out from the DNA. The data show more than 20,000 clones, 88% seen once. Source material: peripheral blood. The clonotype was recovered from a man between 65 and 79 years old with acute or convalescent COVID-19. The chain couples TRBV10-3 to TRBJ2-3; TRBD2 might be the D (6 bases). CDR3 DNA: TGTGCCATCAGTGCATCCCCGGACCTAGCGTCTAGCACAGATACGCAGTATTTT. Protein sequence: CAISASPDLASSTDTQYF.